The clone carrying this T cell receptor (beta chain) was seen repeatedly, ten times or more. TCRdb fed the 5' RACE reads into MiXCR, producing one record per CDR3 protein. The sample holds roughly 560,000 distinct CDR3 sequences, roughly 21% seen once. The CDR3 has 17 amino acids. Trimming stripped 4 bases from V and 8 bases from J, with 24 bases between. Germline V CDR1 and CDR2: SEHNR, FQNEAQ (reference sequence). The record originates from a study of T-cell memory formation after mild COVID-19. The chain recombines TRBV7-9 with TRBJ2-1, with D perhaps TRBD1 or TRBD2 (6 bases each). The specimen sequenced was PBMCs or a T cell subset sorted from them (not recorded which). The receptor comes from an adult woman who had mild COVID-19 (a few samples of this study predate the infection). Cell type and time point are not known. The CDR3 reads CASSYLRRGRLGDEQFF. Here the CDR3 DNA reads TGTGCCAGCAGCTACCTTAGGAGGGGGAGACTCGGCGATGAGCAGTTCTTC.